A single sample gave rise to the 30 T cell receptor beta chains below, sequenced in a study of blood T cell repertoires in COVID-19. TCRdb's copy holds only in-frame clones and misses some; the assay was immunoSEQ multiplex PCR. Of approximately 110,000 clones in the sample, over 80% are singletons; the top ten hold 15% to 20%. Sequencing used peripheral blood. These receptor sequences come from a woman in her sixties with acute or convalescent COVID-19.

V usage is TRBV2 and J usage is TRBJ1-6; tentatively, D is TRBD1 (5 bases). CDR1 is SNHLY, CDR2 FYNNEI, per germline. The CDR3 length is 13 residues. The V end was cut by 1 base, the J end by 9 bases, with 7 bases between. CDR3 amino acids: CASSEGGGSPLHF. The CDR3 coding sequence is TGTGCCAGCAGTGAAGGGGGGGGTTCACCCCTCCACTTT.

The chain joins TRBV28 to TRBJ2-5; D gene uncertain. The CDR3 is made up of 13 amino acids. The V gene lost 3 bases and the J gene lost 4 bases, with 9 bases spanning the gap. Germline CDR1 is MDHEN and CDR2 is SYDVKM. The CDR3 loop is CASSFRLGETQYF. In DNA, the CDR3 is TGTGCCAGCAGTTTCCGCCTAGGAGAGACCCAGTACTTC.

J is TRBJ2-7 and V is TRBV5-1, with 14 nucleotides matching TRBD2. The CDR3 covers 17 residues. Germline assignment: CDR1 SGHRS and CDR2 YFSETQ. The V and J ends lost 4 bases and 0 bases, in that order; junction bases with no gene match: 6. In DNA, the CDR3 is TGCGCCAGCAGCGGGACTAGCGGGGGTTCTTTCTCCTACGAGCAGTACTTC. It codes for CASSGTSGGSFSYEQYF.

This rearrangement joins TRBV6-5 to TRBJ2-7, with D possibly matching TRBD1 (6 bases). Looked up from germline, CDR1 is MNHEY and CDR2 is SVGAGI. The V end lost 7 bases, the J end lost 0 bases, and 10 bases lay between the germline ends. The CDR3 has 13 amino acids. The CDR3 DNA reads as TGTGCCAGCACTGGGGGCGGCTCCTACGAGCAGTACTTC. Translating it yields CASTGGGSYEQYF.

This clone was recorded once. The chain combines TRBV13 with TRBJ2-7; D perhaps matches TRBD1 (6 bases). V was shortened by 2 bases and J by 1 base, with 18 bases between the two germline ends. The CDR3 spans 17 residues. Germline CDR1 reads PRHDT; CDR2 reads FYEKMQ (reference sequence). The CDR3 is CASSLLSRTESSYEQYF. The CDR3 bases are TGTGCCAGCAGCTTATTATCCCGGACAGAGTCATCCTACGAGCAGTACTTC.

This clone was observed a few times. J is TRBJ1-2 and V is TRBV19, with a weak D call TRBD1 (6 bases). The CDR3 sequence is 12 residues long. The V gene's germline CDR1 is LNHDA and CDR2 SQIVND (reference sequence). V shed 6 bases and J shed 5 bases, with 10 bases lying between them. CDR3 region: CASRRQGYGYTF. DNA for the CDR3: TGTGCCAGTAGACGTCAGGGGTATGGCTACACCTTC.

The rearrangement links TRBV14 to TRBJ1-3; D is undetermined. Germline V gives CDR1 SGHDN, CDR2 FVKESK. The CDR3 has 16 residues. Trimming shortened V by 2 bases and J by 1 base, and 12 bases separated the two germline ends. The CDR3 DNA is TGTGCCAGCAGCCAAAGGAGACCGTCTTCTGGAAACACCATATATTTT. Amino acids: CASSQRRPSSGNTIYF.

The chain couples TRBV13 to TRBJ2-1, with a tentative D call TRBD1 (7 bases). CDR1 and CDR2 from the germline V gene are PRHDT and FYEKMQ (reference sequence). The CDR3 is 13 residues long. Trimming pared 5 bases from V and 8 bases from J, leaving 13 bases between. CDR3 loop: CASSKGGGDEQFF. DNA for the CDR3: TGTGCCAGCAGCAAAGGGGGCGGGGATGAGCAGTTCTTC.

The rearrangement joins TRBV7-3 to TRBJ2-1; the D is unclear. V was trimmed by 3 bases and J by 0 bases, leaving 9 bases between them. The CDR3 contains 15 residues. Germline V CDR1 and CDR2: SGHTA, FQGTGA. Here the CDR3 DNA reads TGTGCCAGCAGCTTGGGTTACAGCTCCTACAATGAGCAGTTCTTC. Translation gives CASSLGYSSYNEQFF. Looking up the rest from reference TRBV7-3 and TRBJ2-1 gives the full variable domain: GAGVSQTPSNKVTEKGKYVELRCDPISGHTALYWYRQSLGQGPEFLIYFQGTGAADDSGLPNDRFFAVRPEGSVSTLKIQRTERGDSAVYLCASSLGYSSYNEQFFGPGTRLTVL.

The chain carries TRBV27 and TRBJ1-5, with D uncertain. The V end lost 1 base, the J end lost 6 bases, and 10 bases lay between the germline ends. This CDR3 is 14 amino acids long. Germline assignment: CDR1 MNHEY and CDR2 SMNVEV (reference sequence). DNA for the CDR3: TGTGCCAGCAGTTTATTTCCTTCCAGTCAGCCCCAGCATTTT. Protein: CASSLFPSSQPQHF.

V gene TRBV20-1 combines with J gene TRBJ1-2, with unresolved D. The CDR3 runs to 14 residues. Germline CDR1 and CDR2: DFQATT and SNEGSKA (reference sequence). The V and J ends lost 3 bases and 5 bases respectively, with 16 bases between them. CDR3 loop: CSASRPLDLYGYTF. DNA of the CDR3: TGCAGTGCTAGTCGCCCCTTGGACTTATATGGCTACACCTTC.

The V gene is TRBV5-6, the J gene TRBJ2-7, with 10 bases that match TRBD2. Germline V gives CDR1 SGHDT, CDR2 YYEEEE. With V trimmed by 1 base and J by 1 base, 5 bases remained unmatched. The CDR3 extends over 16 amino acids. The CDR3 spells CASSLTSGTSSYEQYF. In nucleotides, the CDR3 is TGTGCCAGCAGCTTGACTAGCGGGACCTCTTCCTACGAGCAGTACTTC.

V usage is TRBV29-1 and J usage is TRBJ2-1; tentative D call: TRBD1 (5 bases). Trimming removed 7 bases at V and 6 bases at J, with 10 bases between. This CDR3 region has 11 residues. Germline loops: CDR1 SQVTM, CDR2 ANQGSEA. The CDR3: CSAGQRNEQFF. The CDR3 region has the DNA TGCAGCGCCGGACAACGCAATGAGCAGTTCTTC.

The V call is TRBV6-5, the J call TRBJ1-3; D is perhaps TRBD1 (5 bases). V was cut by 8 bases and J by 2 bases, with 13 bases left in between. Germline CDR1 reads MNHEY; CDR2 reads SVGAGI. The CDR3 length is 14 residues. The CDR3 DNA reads TGTGCCAGCTTTGACGTAGGGGCTGGAAACACCATATATTTT. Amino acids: CASFDVGAGNTIYF.

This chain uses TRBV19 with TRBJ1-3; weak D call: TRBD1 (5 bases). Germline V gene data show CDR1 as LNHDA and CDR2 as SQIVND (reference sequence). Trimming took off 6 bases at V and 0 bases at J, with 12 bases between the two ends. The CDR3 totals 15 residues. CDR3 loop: CASSHLQGSGNTIYF. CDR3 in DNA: TGTGCCAGTAGCCATTTGCAGGGCTCTGGAAACACCATATATTTT. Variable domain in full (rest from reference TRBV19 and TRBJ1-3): DGGITQSPKYLFRKEGQNVTLSCEQNLNHDAMYWYRQDPGQGLRLIYYSQIVNDFQKGDIAEGYSVSREKKESFPLTVTSAQKNPTAFYLCASSHLQGSGNTIYFGEGSWLTVV.

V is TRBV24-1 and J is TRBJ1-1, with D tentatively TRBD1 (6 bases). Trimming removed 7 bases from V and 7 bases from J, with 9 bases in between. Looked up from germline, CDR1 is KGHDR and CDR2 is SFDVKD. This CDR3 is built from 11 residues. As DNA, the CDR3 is TGTGCCACCAGGGAAGGGGGTGAAGCTTTCTTT. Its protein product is CATREGGEAFF.

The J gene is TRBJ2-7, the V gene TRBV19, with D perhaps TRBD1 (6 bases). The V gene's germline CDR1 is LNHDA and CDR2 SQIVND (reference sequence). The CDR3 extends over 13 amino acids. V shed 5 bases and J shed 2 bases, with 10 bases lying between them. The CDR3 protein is CASSVTGTYEQYF. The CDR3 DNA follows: TGTGCCAGTAGTGTTACAGGGACCTACGAGCAGTACTTC.

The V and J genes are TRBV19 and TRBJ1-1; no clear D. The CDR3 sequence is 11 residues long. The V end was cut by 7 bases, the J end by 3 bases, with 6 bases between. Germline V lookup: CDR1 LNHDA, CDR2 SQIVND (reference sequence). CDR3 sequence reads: CASNGDTEAFF. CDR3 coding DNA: TGTGCCAGTAATGGAGACACTGAAGCTTTCTTT.

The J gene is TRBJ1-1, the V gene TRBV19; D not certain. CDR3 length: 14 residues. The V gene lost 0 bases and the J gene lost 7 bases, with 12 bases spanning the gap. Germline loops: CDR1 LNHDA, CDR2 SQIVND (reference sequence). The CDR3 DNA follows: TGTGCCAGTAGTATAGACAATCGGGTAATTGAAGCTTTCTTT. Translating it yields CASSIDNRVIEAFF. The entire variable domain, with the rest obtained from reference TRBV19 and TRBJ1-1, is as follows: DGGITQSPKYLFRKEGQNVTLSCEQNLNHDAMYWYRQDPGQGLRLIYYSQIVNDFQKGDIAEGYSVSREKKESFPLTVTSAQKNPTAFYLCASSIDNRVIEAFFGQGTRLTVV.

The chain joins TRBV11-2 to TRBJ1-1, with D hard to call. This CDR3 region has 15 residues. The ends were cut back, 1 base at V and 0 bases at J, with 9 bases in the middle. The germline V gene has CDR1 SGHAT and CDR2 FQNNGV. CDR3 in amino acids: CASSLGVQMNTEAFF. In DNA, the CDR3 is TGTGCCAGCAGCTTAGGAGTACAGATGAACACTGAAGCTTTCTTT.

The CDR3 here is CASSSGGAYEQYF. The DNA for the CDR3 is TGTGCCAGCAGCTCCGGGGGAGCGTACGAGCAGTACTTC. The rearrangement joins TRBV7-2 to TRBJ2-7, with D possibly TRBD2 on 6 matching bases. The CDR3 has 13 amino acids. V lost 4 bases, J lost 4 bases, and 11 bases lay in between. The germline V gene encodes CDR1 SGHTA and CDR2 FQGNSA.

For the CDR3, the DNA is TGTGCCACCAGTGATTCGAGCCGGTCGGTAGATACGCAGTATTTT. Residues: CATSDSSRSVDTQYF. The chain employs TRBV24-1 and TRBJ2-3, with unresolved D. The CDR3 loop spans 15 amino acids. In germline, CDR1 is KGHDR, CDR2 SFDVKD. V gave up 2 bases and J gave up 5 bases, with 13 bases separating them.

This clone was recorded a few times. The CDR3 here is CASNVRDKYNQPQHF. The CDR3 nucleotides read TGTGCCAGCAATGTAAGGGACAAATACAATCAGCCCCAGCATTTT. The chain is built from TRBV27 and TRBJ1-5; D perhaps matches TRBD1 (6 bases). V was shortened by 7 bases and J by 3 bases, with 16 bases between the two germline ends. There are 15 residues in the CDR3. Germline V gene sequence: CDR1 MNHEY, CDR2 SMNVEV (reference sequence).

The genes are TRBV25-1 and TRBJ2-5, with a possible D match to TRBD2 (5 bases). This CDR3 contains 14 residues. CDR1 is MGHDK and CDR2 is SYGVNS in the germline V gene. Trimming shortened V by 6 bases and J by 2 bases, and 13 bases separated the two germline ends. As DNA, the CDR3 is TGTGCCAGCAGAGACCCTCGGGGTCAAGAGACCCAGTACTTC. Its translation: CASRDPRGQETQYF.

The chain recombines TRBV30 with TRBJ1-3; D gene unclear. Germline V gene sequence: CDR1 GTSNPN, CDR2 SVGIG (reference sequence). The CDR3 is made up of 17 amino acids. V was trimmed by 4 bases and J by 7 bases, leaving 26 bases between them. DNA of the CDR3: TGTGCCTGGACGGTCGGGATGAGATCATCCGTCAGGAACACCATATATTTT. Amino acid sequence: CAWTVGMRSSVRNTIYF.

CDR3 sequence reads: CASSYTQGLPGELFF. The CDR3 DNA reads TGTGCCAGCAGTTACACCCAGGGGCTGCCCGGGGAGCTGTTTTTT. The V call is TRBV6-5, the J call TRBJ2-2, with a tentative D call TRBD1 (6 bases). V lost 2 bases and J lost 6, with 13 bases in between. CDR3 length: 15 amino acids. Germline CDR1 MNHEY, CDR2 SVGAGI.

CDR3 sequence: CAISVGRGDTEAFF. DNA for the CDR3: TGTGCCATCAGTGTTGGCAGGGGAGATACTGAAGCTTTCTTT. V usage is TRBV10-3 and J usage is TRBJ1-1; D may be TRBD1 (6 bases). This CDR3 region has 14 residues. CDR1 is ENHRY, CDR2 SYGVKD, per germline. Trimming removed 4 bases from V and 5 bases from J, with 14 bases in between.

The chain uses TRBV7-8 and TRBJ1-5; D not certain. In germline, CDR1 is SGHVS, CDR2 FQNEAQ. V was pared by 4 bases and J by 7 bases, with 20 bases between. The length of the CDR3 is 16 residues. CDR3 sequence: CASSSGETARKQPQHF. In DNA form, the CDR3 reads TGTGCCAGCAGCTCCGGAGAGACTGCGAGGAAACAGCCCCAGCATTTT.

The CDR3 DNA follows: TGTGCCACCAGCTGCAGACAGCCCCAGCATTTT. It yields the protein CATSCRQPQHF. This rearrangement joins TRBV24-1 to TRBJ1-5; no reliable D call. The CDR3 totals 11 residues. Germline V gene lookup returns CDR1 KGHDR and CDR2 SFDVKD. Trimming took 7 bases from V and 7 from J, leaving 7 bases between them.

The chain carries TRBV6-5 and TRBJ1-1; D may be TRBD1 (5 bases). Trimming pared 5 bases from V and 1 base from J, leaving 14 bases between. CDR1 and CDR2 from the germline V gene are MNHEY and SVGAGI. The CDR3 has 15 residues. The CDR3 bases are TGTGCCAGCAGTCGTACGACAGCAAAGAACACTGAAGCTTTCTTT. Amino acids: CASSRTTAKNTEAFF.